The T cell receptor (beta chain) described here comes from a study of blood T cell repertoires in COVID-19. Study details: Researchers got acute and convalescent COVID-19 samples from the United States, Italy and Spain. From T cells, B-cell-depleted T cells, or PBMCs came the material, which was cDNA or gDNA.

Authors' analysis steps: Amplifying reference gene primers gave estimates of nucleated cell counts. Assay: immunoSEQ multiplex PCR; the TCRdb copy retains only in-frame clones and omits some. V, J and clone size derive from that table, while D and trimming were established from the DNA sequence. The sample yields 200,000 or so clones, 80% to 90% seen once. This TCR derives from a woman in her sixties or seventies with active or convalescent COVID-19. The sample comprised peripheral blood.

For the CDR3, the DNA is TGTGCCAGCAGAAGACAGGGGGCGACAGATACGCAGTATTTT. Its protein is CASRRQGATDTQYF. The chain has TRBV2 and TRBJ2-3; 10 bases agree with TRBD1. Germline V CDR1 and CDR2: SNHLY, FYNNEI. V was clipped by 6 bases and J by 3 bases; unmatched bases: 3. This CDR3 is built from 14 residues. Combining the CDR3 with reference TRBV2 and TRBJ2-3 gives the whole variable domain EPEVTQTPSHQVTQMGQEVILRCVPISNHLYFYWYRQILGQKVEFLVSFYNNEISEKSEIFDDQFSVERPDGSNFTLKIRSTKLEDSAMYFCASRRQGATDTQYFGPGTRLTVL.